This T cell receptor (beta chain) was obtained from a study of human T cells and chemical hapten exposure. Whole-study context: A mostly female patient group had alopecia areata, totalis or universalis.

This clonotype was seen a few times. The time point denotes: patch test 3, about 24 weeks after DPC sensitization. Regarding treatment: therapeutic diphenylcyclopropenone sensitization with weekly scalp DPC. Blood sampling occurred before each patch-test application. V lost 8 bases, J lost 4 bases, and 16 bases lay in between. This CDR3 has 14 residues. Library construction involved attaching unique molecular identifiers to individual cDNA molecules, which allowed quantitative, reproducible TCR counting. One entry per CDR3 protein results from TCRdb running MiXCR on the RACE reads. Of just under 60,000 distinct CDR3 sequences in the sample, around 12% are singletons; the top ten hold 2.4%.

The rearrangement links TRBV12-3 or TRBV12-4 to TRBJ2-3; D possibly corresponds to TRBD1 (6 bases). This sequence was found in a man aged 25-45 years with alopecia areata. Some clones in this sample may be carry-over from other donors' samples. The specimen was whole blood, collected in connection with sensitization to the hapten diphenylcyclopropenone (DPC). CDR3 amino acids: CASLLGGVADTQYF. The CDR3 DNA reads TGTGCCAGCCTCTTAGGGGGTGTAGCAGATACGCAGTATTTT.